The 3 T cell receptor beta chains below all came from one sample that was sequenced in a study of monozygotic twins with inflammatory bowel disease. TCRdb re-called the 5' RACE reads; one entry per CDR3 protein, DNA not given. Its table lists about 210,000 distinct CDR3 sequences. Sequenced input: blood. Every receptor here comes from a human donor with ulcerative colitis or Crohn's disease, or a healthy co-twin of an affected twin (not recorded which).

The J gene is TRBJ1-6, the V gene TRBV18; TCRdb lists TRBD1, though no DNA is available to test this call. Looked up from germline, CDR1 is KGHSH and CDR2 is LQKENI. The length of the CDR3 is 19 residues. The CDR3 region is CASSPWDTGSSSYNSPLHF.

The chain uses TRBV6-2 or TRBV6-3 and TRBJ2-7. Germline-derived CDR1 and CDR2 are MNHEY and SVGEGT. CDR3 size: 13 residues. CDR3 loop: CASSRTGVPEQYF.

The V gene is TRBV18, the J gene TRBJ2-5. Germline V gene lookup returns CDR1 KGHSH and CDR2 LQKENI. CDR3 size: 15 residues. CDR3 in amino acids: CASSETVGSSETQYF.